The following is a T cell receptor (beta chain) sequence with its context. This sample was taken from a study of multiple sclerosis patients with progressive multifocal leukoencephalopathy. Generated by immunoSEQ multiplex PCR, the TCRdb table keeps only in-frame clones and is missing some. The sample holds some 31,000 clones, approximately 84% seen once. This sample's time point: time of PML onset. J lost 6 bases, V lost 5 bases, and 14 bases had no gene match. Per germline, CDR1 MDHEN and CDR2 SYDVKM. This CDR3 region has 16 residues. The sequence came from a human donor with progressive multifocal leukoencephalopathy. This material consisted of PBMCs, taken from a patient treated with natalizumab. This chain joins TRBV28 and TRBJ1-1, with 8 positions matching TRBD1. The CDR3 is CASSQAAGGAFAEAFF. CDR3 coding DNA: TGTGCCAGCAGTCAAGCAGCAGGGGGCGCTTTCGCTGAAGCTTTCTTT.